This is a list of T cell receptor beta chains from one sample in a study of blood T cell repertoires in COVID-19. TCRdb keeps only in-frame clones here, not all; method: immunoSEQ multiplex PCR. Of tens of thousands of clones in the sample, around 89% were seen once. Source material: peripheral blood. These receptors were collected from a man in his 70s with active or convalescent COVID-19. Both conserved end residues are part of each CDR3. A D gene is named only where the DNA matches it firmly. Expanded clones are given a class, and other clones once, few, many or no size at all.

D gene: -
V gene: TRBV21-1
clone size: -
J gene: TRBJ2-2
CDR3 protein: CASSKGLGLAGPGELFF
CDR3 DNA: TGTGCCAGCAGCAAAGGATTGGGACTAGCGGGTCCCGGGGAGCTGTTTTTT

D gene: -
V gene: TRBV6-6
clone size: -
J gene: TRBJ1-5
CDR3 protein: CASSTGVGNQPQHF
CDR3 DNA: TGTGCCAGCAGCACCGGGGTGGGCAATCAGCCCCAGCATTTT

D gene: -
V gene: TRBV15
clone size: -
J gene: TRBJ1-1
CDR3 protein: CATSRDPTGNTEAFF
CDR3 DNA: TGTGCCACCAGCAGAGATCCCACAGGGAACACTGAAGCTTTCTTT

D gene: TRBD1
V gene: TRBV5-1
clone size: -
J gene: TRBJ2-3
CDR3 protein: CASSLGQGSSTDTQYF
CDR3 DNA: TGCGCCAGCAGCTTGGGACAGGGGTCTAGCACAGATACGCAGTATTTT

D gene: -
V gene: TRBV19
clone size: -
J gene: TRBJ2-2
CDR3 protein: CASSTPKQGTGTGELFF
CDR3 DNA: TGTGCCAGTAGTACCCCAAAACAGGGTACGGGCACCGGGGAGCTGTTTTTT

D gene: -
V gene: TRBV5-5
clone size: -
J gene: TRBJ2-7
CDR3 protein: CASSLAREFADEQYF
CDR3 DNA: TGTGCCAGCAGCTTGGCTAGGGAGTTTGCGGACGAGCAGTACTTC

D gene: TRBD1
V gene: TRBV6-5
clone size: -
J gene: TRBJ2-5
CDR3 protein: CASSWDSQETQYF
CDR3 DNA: TGTGCCAGCAGTTGGGACAGCCAAGAGACCCAGTACTTC

D gene: TRBD1
V gene: TRBV3-1/TRBV3-2
clone size: -
J gene: TRBJ2-4
CDR3 protein: CASSPAGTGGIQYF
CDR3 DNA: TGTGCCAGCAGCCCCGCCGGGACAGGGGGCATTCAGTACTTC

D gene: -
V gene: TRBV7-8
clone size: once
J gene: TRBJ2-5
CDR3 protein: CASSLVWQGKSGETQYF
CDR3 DNA: TGTGCCAGCAGCTTAGTTTGGCAGGGGAAAAGTGGAGAGACCCAGTACTTC

D gene: TRBD2
V gene: TRBV28
clone size: -
J gene: TRBJ2-3
CDR3 protein: CASSLQLAADTQYF
CDR3 DNA: TGTGCCAGCAGTTTGCAGCTAGCGGCCGATACGCAGTATTTT

D gene: TRBD2
V gene: TRBV7-2
clone size: once
J gene: TRBJ2-3
CDR3 protein: CASSLGRDYRTDTQYF
CDR3 DNA: TGTGCCAGCAGCTTAGGCCGGGACTACCGCACAGATACGCAGTATTTT

D gene: -
V gene: TRBV7-8
clone size: -
J gene: TRBJ1-2
CDR3 protein: CASSLGERYGYTF
CDR3 DNA: TGTGCCAGCAGCTTAGGGGAGCGCTATGGCTACACCTTC

D gene: -
V gene: TRBV3-1/TRBV3-2
clone size: -
J gene: TRBJ1-4
CDR3 protein: CASSHAGVSEKLFF
CDR3 DNA: TGTGCCAGCAGCCATGCAGGGGTGTCGGAAAAACTGTTTTTT

D gene: TRBD2
V gene: TRBV3-1/TRBV3-2
clone size: -
J gene: TRBJ2-3
CDR3 protein: CASSQGAGGLTDTQYF
CDR3 DNA: TGTGCCAGCAGCCAAGGGGCGGGAGGACTCACAGATACGCAGTATTTT

D gene: -
V gene: TRBV2
clone size: -
J gene: TRBJ2-7
CDR3 protein: CASSYNYEQYF
CDR3 DNA: TGTGCCAGCAGTTACAACTACGAGCAGTACTTC

D gene: -
V gene: TRBV6-1
clone size: -
J gene: TRBJ2-1
CDR3 protein: CASSAREGISRSYNEQFF
CDR3 DNA: TGTGCCAGCAGTGCCCGGGAAGGGATATCCCGCTCCTACAATGAGCAGTTCTTC

D gene: TRBD2
V gene: TRBV6-5
clone size: -
J gene: TRBJ2-2
CDR3 protein: CASNGLAGSTGELFF
CDR3 DNA: TGTGCCAGCAATGGCCTAGCGGGAAGCACCGGGGAGCTGTTTTTT

D gene: TRBD2
V gene: TRBV24-1
clone size: -
J gene: TRBJ2-3
CDR3 protein: CATSPTPGGPGDTQYF
CDR3 DNA: TGTGCCACCAGCCCGACCCCGGGAGGGCCAGGAGATACGCAGTATTTT

D gene: TRBD2
V gene: TRBV28
clone size: -
J gene: TRBJ2-5
CDR3 protein: CASSSPLAGTETQYF
CDR3 DNA: TGTGCCAGCAGTTCTCCTCTAGCGGGAACCGAGACCCAGTACTTC

D gene: -
V gene: TRBV28
clone size: -
J gene: TRBJ1-1
CDR3 protein: CASRGAMNTEAFF
CDR3 DNA: TGTGCCAGCAGGGGAGCAATGAACACTGAAGCTTTCTTT

D gene: TRBD1
V gene: TRBV5-1
clone size: -
J gene: TRBJ1-4
CDR3 protein: CASSFGQGREKLFF
CDR3 DNA: TGCGCCAGCAGCTTTGGACAGGGAAGGGAAAAACTGTTTTTT

D gene: -
V gene: TRBV28
clone size: -
J gene: TRBJ1-5
CDR3 protein: CASNLGQGNQPQHF
CDR3 DNA: TGTGCCAGCAACTTGGGGCAAGGCAATCAGCCCCAGCATTTT

D gene: TRBD1
V gene: TRBV7-9
clone size: -
J gene: TRBJ1-6
CDR3 protein: CASSLGTGNSPLHF
CDR3 DNA: TGTGCCAGCAGCCTCGGGACAGGGAATTCACCCCTCCACTTT

D gene: -
V gene: TRBV2
clone size: -
J gene: TRBJ2-2
CDR3 protein: CASAFEGVNTGELFF
CDR3 DNA: TGTGCCAGCGCTTTTGAGGGAGTGAACACCGGGGAGCTGTTTTTT

D gene: TRBD1
V gene: TRBV24-1
clone size: -
J gene: TRBJ1-2
CDR3 protein: CATSPRPGQGGSYGYTF
CDR3 DNA: TGTGCCACCAGCCCCCGGCCCGGACAGGGAGGGAGCTATGGCTACACCTTC

D gene: TRBD2
V gene: TRBV27
clone size: -
J gene: TRBJ2-7
CDR3 protein: CASSFGTSFSEQYF
CDR3 DNA: TGTGCCAGCAGTTTTGGGACTAGCTTCTCCGAGCAGTACTTC

D gene: -
V gene: TRBV3-1/TRBV3-2
clone size: -
J gene: TRBJ2-1
CDR3 protein: CASSQGDWNNEQFF
CDR3 DNA: TGTGCCAGCAGCCAGGGGGACTGGAACAATGAGCAGTTCTTC

D gene: -
V gene: TRBV28
clone size: many
J gene: TRBJ2-1
CDR3 protein: CASSSPTSYGEQFF
CDR3 DNA: TGTGCCAGCAGTTCCCCAACTAGTTATGGTGAGCAGTTCTTC

D gene: TRBD1
V gene: TRBV4-2
clone size: -
J gene: TRBJ2-7
CDR3 protein: CASSQIWTGHEQYF
CDR3 DNA: TGTGCCAGCAGCCAAATCTGGACAGGGCACGAGCAGTACTTC

D gene: TRBD1
V gene: TRBV28
clone size: -
J gene: TRBJ2-1
CDR3 protein: CASSFFLTGRQWNEQFF
CDR3 DNA: TGTGCCAGCAGTTTTTTCTTGACAGGGCGTCAATGGAATGAGCAGTTCTTC

D gene: -
V gene: TRBV4-2
clone size: -
J gene: TRBJ2-1
CDR3 protein: CASSRNSGPHNEQFF
CDR3 DNA: TGTGCCAGCAGCCGAAACTCGGGTCCACACAATGAGCAGTTCTTC

D gene: -
V gene: TRBV5-1
clone size: -
J gene: TRBJ2-7
CDR3 protein: CASSLVSPGSGILGEQYF
CDR3 DNA: TGCGCCAGCAGCTTGGTATCCCCGGGTTCGGGTATATTGGGCGAGCAGTACTTC

D gene: TRBD1
V gene: TRBV7-9
clone size: -
J gene: TRBJ2-7
CDR3 protein: CASGTGYHEQYF
CDR3 DNA: TGTGCCAGCGGGACAGGGTACCACGAGCAGTACTTC

D gene: TRBD1
V gene: TRBV5-6
clone size: -
J gene: TRBJ1-2
CDR3 protein: CASRNSGTGNSRGYTF
CDR3 DNA: TGTGCCAGCAGAAATTCCGGGACAGGGAATTCGAGAGGCTACACCTTC

D gene: -
V gene: TRBV15
clone size: -
J gene: TRBJ1-5
CDR3 protein: CATSRDRTLGGPQHF
CDR3 DNA: TGTGCCACCAGCAGAGATCGGACCCTGGGGGGGCCCCAGCATTTT

D gene: -
V gene: TRBV6-5
clone size: once
J gene: TRBJ2-7
CDR3 protein: CASRGSDPSSYEQYF
CDR3 DNA: TGTGCCAGCAGAGGTTCGGACCCTAGCTCCTACGAGCAGTACTTC

D gene: -
V gene: TRBV4-1
clone size: -
J gene: TRBJ2-2
CDR3 protein: CASRTGGELFF
CDR3 DNA: TGCGCCAGCAGGACAGGTGGGGAGCTGTTTTTT

D gene: -
V gene: TRBV5-1
clone size: -
J gene: TRBJ1-3
CDR3 protein: CASSDNSGNTIYF
CDR3 DNA: TGCGCCAGCAGCGACAACTCTGGAAACACCATATATTTT

D gene: -
V gene: TRBV6-5
clone size: -
J gene: TRBJ1-4
CDR3 protein: CASRSGQTNEKLFF
CDR3 DNA: TGTGCCAGCAGGAGCGGGCAAACTAATGAAAAACTGTTTTTT

D gene: TRBD1
V gene: TRBV6-2/TRBV6-3
clone size: -
J gene: TRBJ1-5
CDR3 protein: CASSHGTGNQPQHF
CDR3 DNA: TGTGCCAGCAGTCACGGGACAGGCAATCAGCCCCAGCATTTT

D gene: -
V gene: TRBV18
clone size: -
J gene: TRBJ2-7
CDR3 protein: CASSPPEGNEQYF
CDR3 DNA: TGTGCCAGCTCACCACCGGAGGGTAACGAGCAGTACTTC